This T cell receptor (beta chain) is drawn from a study of cytomegalovirus exposure and HLA in healthy donors. Turning to the study itself: HLA-typed donors were the source of about 85 million unique TCRs, which an early data release held. Broader study findings: Roughly uniform depth of sequencing across donors was assumed in presence/absence analyses.

The length of the CDR3 is 14 residues. CDR1 MDHEN and CDR2 SYDVKM come from the germline V gene. V trimming: 5 bases; J trimming: 7 bases; junction bases outside the gene matches: 9. Primers: 60 Vbeta forward and 13 Jbeta reverse. Method: immunoSEQ multiplex PCR; TCRdb's copy keeps in-frame clones and lacks some. The sample records some 200,000 clones, more than 75% being singletons. In the case of this clone: The antigen is not known.

The rearrangement links TRBV28 to TRBJ2-7; 9 positions agree with TRBD2. Sequencing was performed on PBMCs. The source of this sequence is a woman aged 18-30 years in good health and CMV-seronegative. The chain's CDR3 is CASSPLAGVREQYF. In nucleotides, the CDR3 is TGTGCCAGCAGTCCATTAGCGGGAGTGAGGGAGCAGTACTTC.